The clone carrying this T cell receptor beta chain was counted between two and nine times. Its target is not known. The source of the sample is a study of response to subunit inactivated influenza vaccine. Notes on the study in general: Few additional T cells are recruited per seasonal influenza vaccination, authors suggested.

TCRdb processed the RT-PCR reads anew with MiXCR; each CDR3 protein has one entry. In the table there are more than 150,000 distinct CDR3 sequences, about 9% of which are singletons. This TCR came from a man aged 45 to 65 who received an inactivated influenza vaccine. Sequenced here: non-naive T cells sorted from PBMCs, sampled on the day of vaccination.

Written as DNA, the CDR3 is TGCGCCAGCAGCCAAGGGCCGGTGGGATCGAACTATGGCTACACCTTC. This sequence encodes CASSQGPVGSNYGYTF. The chain has TRBV4-1 and TRBJ1-2; D ambiguous. Germline V gene lookup returns CDR1 MGHRA and CDR2 YSYEKL. V lost 1 base and J 2 bases, leaving 14 bases between the germline ends. The CDR3 contains 16 residues.